What follows are 6 T cell receptor beta chains derived from one specimen sequenced in a study of blood T cell repertoires in COVID-19. Sequencing was performed with immunoSEQ multiplex PCR; in TCRdb, only in-frame clones are kept and a portion is missing. The sample holds about 170,000 clones; 65% to 85% are singletons and the top ten take about 2.7%. The sample taken for sequencing was peripheral blood. The receptors were gathered from a human donor with acute or convalescent COVID-19. The donor label of this sample is uncertain.

This clone was seen a single time. V is TRBV19 and J is TRBJ1-4; 7 nucleotides align to TRBD1. With 5 bases clipped from V and 7 bases from J, the junction kept 7 bases outside the gene matches. The CDR3 covers 14 residues. The V gene's germline CDR1 is LNHDA and CDR2 SQIVND (reference sequence). The CDR3 nucleotides read TGTGCCAGTAGTCACGGGACAGAGGGTGAAAAACTGTTTTTT. Protein sequence: CASSHGTEGEKLFF.

V and J are TRBV2 and TRBJ1-5; tentative D call: TRBD1 (6 bases). CDR3 size: 13 residues. Germline CDR1 SNHLY, CDR2 FYNNEI. Between the trimmed V and J ends, which lost 7 bases and 5 bases, there was a span of 12 bases. CDR3: CASTKGVDQPQHF. The CDR3 bases are TGTGCCAGCACGAAGGGGGTCGATCAGCCCCAGCATTTT.

For the CDR3, the DNA is TGTGCCAGTAGCAGGGGCCTTGACACTGAAGCTTTCTTT. As protein: CASSRGLDTEAFF. This chain connects TRBV19 to TRBJ1-1, with D perhaps TRBD1 (6 bases). CDR3 size: 13 residues. The germline V gene encodes CDR1 LNHDA and CDR2 SQIVND (reference sequence). V lost 6 bases and J lost 3, with 11 bases in between.

This chain links TRBV5-1 with TRBJ2-1; 7 bases align to TRBD2. With 5 bases clipped from V and 8 bases from J, the junction kept 13 bases outside the gene matches. The CDR3 spans 15 residues. CDR1 is SGHRS and CDR2 is YFSETQ in the germline V gene. In nucleotides, the CDR3 is TGCGCCAGCAGTCGTGGCCTGGGGAGGGTGGATGAGCAGTTCTTC. Translated: CASSRGLGRVDEQFF. The complete variable domain, with remaining parts taken from reference TRBV5-1 and TRBJ2-1, reads KAGVTQTPRYLIKTRGQQVTLSCSPISGHRSVSWYQQTPGQGLQFLFEYFSETQRNKGNFPGRFSGRQFSNSRSEMNVSTLELGDSALYLCASSRGLGRVDEQFFGPGTRLTVL.

The chain combines TRBV10-1 with TRBJ2-7; maybe TRBD2 (5 bases). Between the trimmed V and J ends, which lost 0 bases and 2 bases, there was a span of 11 bases. Per the germline V gene, CDR1 is WNHNN and CDR2 is SYGVQD (reference sequence). The CDR3 is 15 amino acids. CDR3 residues: CASSESPAVPYEQYF. The CDR3 nucleotides read TGCGCCAGCAGTGAGTCTCCAGCGGTTCCCTACGAGCAGTACTTC.

The chain uses TRBV27 and TRBJ2-2; the match to TRBD1 covers 7 bases. V gave up 5 bases and J gave up 4 bases; unmatched junction bases: 4. The CDR3 has 14 residues. The germline V gene has CDR1 MNHEY and CDR2 SMNVEV (reference sequence). The CDR3 nucleotides are TGTGCCAGCAGTCGACAGGGAATCACCGGGGAGCTGTTTTTT. It is translated as CASSRQGITGELFF.